One sample yielded the 22 T cell receptor beta chains listed below, sequenced in a study of blood T cell repertoires in COVID-19. Method: immunoSEQ multiplex PCR; TCRdb's copy keeps in-frame clones and lacks some. The sample holds some 150,000 clones; about 85% are singletons and the top ten take roughly 0.62%. Material for sequencing was peripheral blood. All receptors come from a man in his 60s with COVID-19, enrolled during active disease.

This chain joins TRBV11-2 and TRBJ1-4; 8 positions match TRBD1. The CDR3 contains 13 residues. Germline CDR1 reads SGHAT; CDR2 reads FQNNGV. The V segment lost 0 bases and the J segment 14 bases; nucleotides outside the gene matches: 5. The CDR3 region is CASSLDGQGGLFF. In DNA form, the CDR3 reads TGTGCCAGCAGCTTAGACGGACAGGGAGGGCTGTTTTTT. The full variable domain, with the rest looked up from reference TRBV11-2 and TRBJ1-4, is EAGVAQSPRYKIIEKRQSVAFWCNPISGHATLYWYQQILGQGPKLLIQFQNNGVVDDSQLPKDRFSAERLKGVDSTLKIQPAKLEDSAVYLCASSLDGQGGLFFGSGTQLSVL.

The chain is built from TRBV5-6 and TRBJ2-7; TRBD2 is a possible D gene (6 bases). The CDR3 extends over 13 amino acids. V was trimmed by 7 bases and J by 2 bases, leaving 13 bases between them. Germline V gene sequence: CDR1 SGHDT, CDR2 YYEEEE. CDR3 region: CASRMAGTYEQYF. The CDR3 DNA follows: TGTGCCAGCCGAATGGCGGGGACCTACGAGCAGTACTTC.

This chain links TRBV4-3 with TRBJ1-5, with D hard to call. Trimming removed 6 bases from V and 0 bases from J, with 12 bases in between. Germline V lookup: CDR1 LGHNA, CDR2 YSLEER. There are 15 residues in the CDR3. The CDR3 DNA follows: TGCGCCAGCAGAGTCAGATTAAATAGCAATCAGCCCCAGCATTTT. As protein: CASRVRLNSNQPQHF.

J is TRBJ2-7 and V is TRBV6-6, with 9 bases fitting TRBD1. CDR1 MNHNY and CDR2 SVGAGI come from the germline V gene (reference sequence). V lost 2 bases and J lost 4; bases outside the gene matches: 3. The CDR3 extends over 14 amino acids. CDR3 loop: CASSYPGQGYEQYF. The CDR3 coding sequence is TGTGCCAGCAGTTACCCCGGACAGGGGTACGAGCAGTACTTC.

J is TRBJ2-5 and V is TRBV19; TRBD2 matches 7 bases. Germline V gives CDR1 LNHDA, CDR2 SQIVND (reference sequence). Germline trimming cut 5 bases from V and 5 bases from J; bases unmatched to any gene: 11. The CDR3 is 15 amino acids. The CDR3 region is CASSAKGGSWETQYF. The CDR3, as DNA: TGTGCCAGTAGTGCAAAGGGCGGGAGCTGGGAGACCCAGTACTTC.

In this sample, this clone turned up once. This sequence joins TRBV4-1 and TRBJ1-3; unclear D gene. CDR3 size: 18 residues. Germline values: CDR1 MGHRA, CDR2 YSYEKL. Trimming took off 2 bases at V and 4 bases at J, with 21 bases between the two ends. The CDR3 protein is CASSQLPATGIGGNTIYF. In DNA, the CDR3 is TGCGCCAGCAGCCAACTCCCAGCGACGGGGATAGGGGGAAACACCATATATTTT.

The chain couples TRBV5-4 to TRBJ1-1, with D possibly being TRBD1 (6 bases). Per germline, CDR1 SGHNT and CDR2 YYREEE (reference sequence). V lost 0 bases, J lost 0 bases, and 6 bases lay in between. The CDR3 runs to 14 residues. This CDR3 is CASSLGQVNTEAFF. CDR3 sequence (DNA): TGTGCCAGCAGCTTGGGACAGGTGAACACTGAAGCTTTCTTT.

About this clone: A read error may produce the germline difference seen at one junction end. CDR3: CASRLDTQRLNSPLHF. The CDR3 DNA reads TGTGCCAGCAGATTAGATACCCAGCGCTTAAATTCACCCCTCCACTTT. The rearrangement joins TRBV7-2 to TRBJ1-6; unclear D gene. In germline, CDR1 is SGHTA, CDR2 FQGNSA. This CDR3 is 16 amino acids long. Full variable domain (rest looked up from reference TRBV7-2 and TRBJ1-6): GAGVSQSPSNKVTEKGKDVELRCDPISGHTALYWYRQSLGQGLEFLIYFQGNSAPDKSGLPSDRFSAERTGGSVSTLTIQRTQQEDSAVYLCASRLDTQRLNSPLHFGNGTRLTVT.

The genes are TRBV30 and TRBJ2-5, with 11 nucleotides matching TRBD1. This CDR3 is built from 14 residues. J was trimmed by 6 bases and V by 5 bases; bases with no gene match: 8. The germline gives CDR1 GTSNPN, CDR2 SVGIG (reference sequence). Here the CDR3 DNA reads TGTGCCTGGGGGGACAGGGGGGCTAGGAAGACCCAGTACTTC. Translated: CAWGDRGARKTQYF.

The V gene is TRBV6-6, the J gene TRBJ1-1, with TRBD1 as a possible D gene (6 bases). The germline gives CDR1 MNHNY, CDR2 SVGAGI (reference sequence). V lost 0 bases and J lost 5, with 7 bases in between. This CDR3 region has 13 residues. The DNA for the CDR3 is TGTGCCAGCAGTTACTCGAGGGGGACTGAAGCTTTCTTT. It encodes CASSYSRGTEAFF.

The J gene is TRBJ2-5, the V gene TRBV7-6, with 9 nucleotides matching TRBD1. This CDR3 has 16 amino acids. Germline V gene sequence: CDR1 SGHVS, CDR2 FNYEAQ. The junction had 8 bases not matched to a gene; V was cut back by 1 base and J by 5 bases. In nucleotides, the CDR3 is TGTGCCAGCAGCTTAGTTGGAACAGGGGGCGGGGAGACCCAGTACTTC. Protein sequence: CASSLVGTGGGETQYF.

The chain uses TRBV7-6 and TRBJ2-7, with 7 bases matching TRBD2. The CDR3 is 15 amino acids. With V trimmed by 1 base and J by 0 bases, 3 bases remained unmatched. CDR1 and CDR2 (germline): SGHVS, FNYEAQ. Written as DNA, the CDR3 is TGTGCCAGCAGCTTAGAGGCTAGCGGCTCCTACGAGCAGTACTTC. This gives the protein CASSLEASGSYEQYF.

The V gene is TRBV4-1, the J gene TRBJ2-3, with D perhaps TRBD1 (5 bases). The CDR3 totals 15 residues. The V gene's germline CDR1 is MGHRA and CDR2 YSYEKL. Trimming removed 0 bases from V and 6 bases from J, with 13 bases in between. The CDR3 reads CASSQEPKGVDTQYF. The CDR3 DNA follows: TGCGCCAGCAGCCAAGAGCCGAAAGGGGTGGATACGCAGTATTTT.

The chain uses TRBV5-8 and TRBJ1-4; weak D call: TRBD1 (6 bases). CDR1 and CDR2 from the germline V gene are SGHTS and YDEGEE. V was shortened by 1 base and J by 7 bases, with 17 bases between the two germline ends. There are 16 residues in the CDR3. This chain's CDR3 is CASSLRITGWGEKLFF. The CDR3 nucleotides are TGTGCCAGCAGCTTGAGGATTACAGGGTGGGGTGAAAAACTGTTTTTT.

This clone occurred once. The junction departs from germline at one end; a sequencing error may be responsible. The rearrangement links TRBV2 to TRBJ2-1; D perhaps matches TRBD2 (7 bases). CDR1 is SNHLY, CDR2 FYNNEI, per germline. CDR3 length equals 15 residues. As DNA, the CDR3 is TGTGCCCGCAGCGTACCGGGGGCGGGGGCCAATGAGCAGTTCTTC. Amino acids: CARSVPGAGANEQFF.

CDR3: CASDHSRESNTEAFF. The CDR3 region has the DNA TGTGCCAGCGACCACTCCAGGGAAAGTAACACTGAAGCTTTCTTT. The V call is TRBV2, the J call TRBJ1-1; maybe TRBD1 (5 bases). The CDR3 contains 15 residues. Germline V gene data show CDR1 as SNHLY and CDR2 as FYNNEI. Trimming stripped 8 bases from V and 2 bases from J, with 18 bases between.

The V call is TRBV3-1 (or the pseudogene TRBV3-2), the J call TRBJ1-6; the match to TRBD1 covers 8 bases. This CDR3 has 20 amino acids. Germline V gives CDR1 LGHDT, CDR2 YNNKEL (reference sequence). V was pared by 4 bases and J by 6 bases, with 20 bases of the junction left unmatched. DNA for the CDR3: TGTGCCAGCAGCCTCGGGACAGGCCCTAGTTTATCGCTTGGTAATTCACCCCTCCACTTT. It specifies CASSLGTGPSLSLGNSPLHF.

This clone has a single count. DNA for the CDR3: TGTGCCACCAGCCCCGACAGGGCGAACACAGATACGCAGTATTTT. This codes for CATSPDRANTDTQYF. J is TRBJ2-3 and V is TRBV24-1; 7 bases fit TRBD1. CDR3 length equals 15 residues. Germline V lookup: CDR1 KGHDR, CDR2 SFDVKD. Losses at the gene ends were 7 bases for V and 2 bases for J; bases not matched to a gene: 8.

This chain joins TRBV12-5 and TRBJ2-2; 9 nucleotides line up with TRBD1. CDR1 LGHNT and CDR2 FRNRAP come from the germline V gene. V dropped 6 bases and J dropped 0; count of bases not matched to a gene: 8. The CDR3 has 17 residues. The CDR3, as DNA: TGTGCTAGTGGCCGAATTACAGGGGGCGCGAACACCGGGGAGCTGTTTTTT. Translated, it gives CASGRITGGANTGELFF.

This clone was counted a single time. The chain is built from TRBV10-1 and TRBJ2-2; D gene unclear. The CDR3 is made up of 15 amino acids. Trimming cost V 9 bases and J 0 bases, with 14 bases left between them. The germline V gene has CDR1 WNHNN and CDR2 SYGVQD (reference sequence). The CDR3 protein is CASLRTTPNTGELFF. CDR3 coding DNA: TGCGCCAGTCTTAGAACTACTCCGAACACCGGGGAGCTGTTTTTT.

The chain uses TRBV12-3 or TRBV12-4 and TRBJ1-1; D is undetermined. V was clipped by 3 bases and J by 1 base, with 6 bases between them. This CDR3 comprises 13 residues. The CDR3 nucleotides are TGTGCCAGCAGTTTTTCCTCGAACACTGAAGCTTTCTTT. As protein: CASSFSSNTEAFF.

The V gene is TRBV19, the J gene TRBJ1-1, with 8 bases lining up with TRBD1. After removal of 9 bases from V and 4 bases from J, the junction contained 10 bases not matched to a gene. CDR1 is LNHDA and CDR2 is SQIVND in the germline V gene (reference sequence). The CDR3 has 14 residues. CDR3 in amino acids: CASVAGGSITEAFF. CDR3 coding DNA: TGTGCCAGCGTCGCAGGGGGCTCGATCACTGAAGCTTTCTTT.